The rows below give T cell receptor beta chains drawn from one sample of a study of spatial heterogeneity in lung cancer. Using its own MiXCR run on the 5' RACE reads, TCRdb lists one record per CDR3 protein. The table lists roughly 4,000 distinct CDR3 sequences, 10% to 13% of them singletons, with about a sixth in the top ten. This specimen consisted of lung tumor tissue, obtained at surgery. The receptors come from a female donor with early-stage non-small cell lung cancer. CDR3s include the opening cysteine and the closing phenylalanine or tryptophan. Fields, in order: J gene, clone size, D gene, V gene, CDR3 DNA, CDR3 protein. A D gene is named only where the DNA matches it firmly. Size tells how often a clone was seen (once, few, many) or the class of an expanded clone, and some rows leave it out.

TRBJ2-7 | medium-sized | TRBD1 | TRBV5-6 | TGTGCCAGCAGCGGCAGACAGGGGGCCCACGAGCAGTACTTC | CASSGRQGAHEQYF
TRBJ2-7 | few | . | TRBV5-1 | TGCGCCAGCAGAGTGCCCCCCTCCTACGAGCAGTACTTC | CASRVPPSYEQYF
TRBJ2-3 | medium-sized | TRBD1 | TRBV5-1 | TGCGCCAGCAGCCCCGGACAGGGGGCTTGGTCAGATACGCAGTATTTT | CASSPGQGAWSDTQYF
TRBJ1-4 | medium-sized | . | TRBV4-2 | TGTGCCAGCAGCCAAGAGCCGGGAACTAATGAAAAACTGTTTTTT | CASSQEPGTNEKLFF
TRBJ1-4 | medium-sized | . | TRBV4-3 | TGCGCCAGCAGCCAGGGCAGACCGCCGAAAATACTGTTTTTT | CASSQGRPPKILFF
TRBJ2-7 | few | TRBD1 | TRBV7-9 | TGTGCCAGCAGCCTTAAATCGGGACAGGATCCCTACGAGCAGTACTTC | CASSLKSGQDPYEQYF
TRBJ2-2 | . | . | TRBV27 | TGTGCCAGCAGTAGCCGAGGGGGGGGGGCCGCCGGGGAGCTGTTTTTT | CASSSRGGGAAGELFF
TRBJ2-3 | . | . | TRBV4-2 | TGTGCCAGCAGCCAAGATCTGGCGGGGGCAACAGATACGCAGTATTTT | CASSQDLAGATDTQYF
TRBJ2-7 | medium-sized | TRBD1 | TRBV20-1 | TGCAGTGCTTCACAGGGGGCGCGGTACGAGCAGTACTTC | CSASQGARYEQYF
TRBJ2-3 | . | TRBD1 | TRBV10-3 | TGTGCCATCAGCACCACTTCTCCGGGACAGGTCCTTGATACGCAGTATTTT | CAISTTSPGQVLDTQYF
TRBJ2-2 | . | . | TRBV7-2 | TGTGCCAGCAGCCGCCGCTCTGGGGACCTAGCTTTGGACACCGGGGAGCTGTTTTTT | CASSRRSGDLALDTGELFF
TRBJ1-2 | medium-sized | . | TRBV5-6 | TGTGCCAGCAGCTTGGAGGGGACCTATGGCTACACCTTC | CASSLEGTYGYTF
TRBJ2-5 | medium-sized | TRBD1 | TRBV27 | TGTGCCAGCACCCAGTTAGGACAGGGGCTGGAGACCCAGTACTTC | CASTQLGQGLETQYF
TRBJ2-5 | medium-sized | TRBD2 | TRBV7-8 | TGTGCCAGCAGCCCCGGTCAGGCGGGGGGAAAGACCCAGTACTTC | CASSPGQAGGKTQYF
TRBJ2-7 | medium-sized | TRBD1 | TRBV5-5 | TGTGCCAGCAGCTACGACAGGGGGCTGTACGAGCAGTACTTC | CASSYDRGLYEQYF
TRBJ1-5 | medium-sized | . | TRBV29-1 | TGCAGCGTTGGGGAGGGGAATCAGCCCCAGCATTTT | CSVGEGNQPQHF
TRBJ2-1 | medium-sized | . | TRBV5-4 | TGTGCCAGCAGCTTGGCCGGGGGTGTAGGGTCGAATGAGCAGTTCTTC | CASSLAGGVGSNEQFF
TRBJ1-1 | few | . | TRBV11-2 | TGTGCCAGCAGCTTAGGCCCGACGGTGAACACTGAAGCTTTCTTT | CASSLGPTVNTEAFF
TRBJ2-4 | medium-sized | TRBD1 | TRBV5-1 | TGCGCCAGCAGCTTGGTATCAGGGGGCGCGCGGAACATTCAGTACTTC | CASSLVSGGARNIQYF
TRBJ2-3 | medium-sized | . | TRBV5-6 | TGTGCCAGCAGCTTCTCTTGGGGAACAGATACGCAGTATTTT | CASSFSWGTDTQYF
TRBJ1-2 | . | TRBD1 | TRBV10-3 | TGTGCCATCAGTGAGGCGGACAGGGCCTATGGCTACACCTTC | CAISEADRAYGYTF
TRBJ1-5 | medium-sized | . | TRBV10-3 | TGTGCCATCAGTGAGTCGAAGTTGGGGCCCCAGCATTTT | CAISESKLGPQHF
TRBJ2-7 | medium-sized | TRBD1 | TRBV29-1 | TGCAGCTACCGGGACAGCCCCTACGAGCAGTACTTC | CSYRDSPYEQYF
TRBJ1-2 | few | . | TRBV28 | TGTGCCATTCCACACGGGAGTGGCTACACCTTC | CAIPHGSGYTF
TRBJ1-1 | . | . | TRBV18 | TGTGTCAGCTCACCTACGGGGCGCGTGAACACTGAAGCTTTCTTT | CVSSPTGRVNTEAFF
TRBJ2-5 | . | TRBD1 | TRBV19 | TGTGCCAGTAGCCCCAGGGGGTCAGAGACCCAGTACTTC | CASSPRGSETQYF
TRBJ2-3 | . | TRBD2 | TRBV7-2 | TGTGCCAGCAGCTTAGATGGGACTAGCATAGATACGCAGTATTTT | CASSLDGTSIDTQYF
TRBJ1-6 | . | TRBD1 | TRBV5-1 | TGCGCCAGCAGCGGAGGGACAGGGGAGGCTTCACCCCTCCACTTT | CASSGGTGEASPLHF
TRBJ1-1 | . | . | TRBV6-1 | TGTGCCAGCAGGGGCAGGCTGAGTGGGAGCACTGAAGCTTTCTTT | CASRGRLSGSTEAFF
TRBJ2-1 | . | . | TRBV20-1 | TGCAGTGCGGGCCCCAGAAGAGACGATGAGCAGTTCTTC | CSAGPRRDDEQFF
TRBJ2-1 | large | TRBD1 | TRBV6-6 | TGTGCCAGCAGGGGGGACAGGGGATATAGTGAGCAGTTCTTC | CASRGDRGYSEQFF
TRBJ2-7 | few | TRBD1 | TRBV27 | TGTGCCAGCAGTTTCAGACAGGGCTACGAGCAGTACTTC | CASSFRQGYEQYF
TRBJ1-2 | . | . | TRBV7-9 | TGTGCCAGCAGCTTAGTAGGTACCGCCCATTATGGCTACACCTTC | CASSLVGTAHYGYTF
TRBJ2-1 | medium-sized | . | TRBV5-1 | TGCGCCAGCAGCTTGGCGACAGTGAATGAGCAGTTCTTC | CASSLATVNEQFF
TRBJ2-1 | medium-sized | TRBD1 | TRBV4-3 | TGCGCCAGCAGCCTACGGGACAGGAGGATCAATGAGCAGTTCTTC | CASSLRDRRINEQFF
TRBJ1-1 | few | . | TRBV5-1 | TGCGCCAGCAGCTTGGGAGGAGGCATGAACACTGAAGCTTTCTTT | CASSLGGGMNTEAFF
TRBJ1-2 | medium-sized | TRBD1 | TRBV7-9 | TGTGCCAGCAGCTTAGCGGGACAGGTCTATGGCTACACCTTC | CASSLAGQVYGYTF
TRBJ2-1 | medium-sized | . | TRBV6-2/TRBV6-3 | TGTGCCAGCAGTTCGGGAATATTGTACAATGAGCAGTTCTTC | CASSSGILYNEQFF
TRBJ1-5 | medium-sized | . | TRBV4-3 | TGCGCCAGCAGCCAAGTTGGCGGCAATCAGCCCCAGCATTTT | CASSQVGGNQPQHF
TRBJ2-3 | medium-sized | TRBD2 | TRBV20-1 | TGCAGTGCCGGGACTAGCAAGAGGGATACGCAGTATTTT | CSAGTSKRDTQYF
TRBJ2-1 | medium-sized | . | TRBV19 | TGTGCCAGTAGTATAAGGGGGGGGTCAGGGGGCAATGAGCAGTTCTTC | CASSIRGGSGGNEQFF
TRBJ2-1 | medium-sized | . | TRBV7-2 | TGTGCCAGCAGCTTAATCACCATTAATGAGCAGTTCTTC | CASSLITINEQFF
TRBJ2-1 | medium-sized | . | TRBV21-1 | TGTGCCAGCAGACCCAAGCGCGGGGGGGCAAATGAGCAGTTCTTC | CASRPKRGGANEQFF
TRBJ2-1 | medium-sized | . | TRBV7-9 | TGTGCCAGCAGCTTGAGTTTGGTTATCCTGCGGAATGAGCAGTTCTTC | CASSLSLVILRNEQFF
TRBJ1-5 | medium-sized | . | TRBV12-3/TRBV12-4 | TGTGCCAGCAGTTTAGGGGAGCCCCAGCATTTT | CASSLGEPQHF
TRBJ1-5 | . | TRBD1 | TRBV3-1 | TGTGCCAGCAGCACTGGACAGGGCGGCAATCAGCCCCAGCATTTT | CASSTGQGGNQPQHF
TRBJ1-5 | medium-sized | TRBD1 | TRBV6-2/TRBV6-3 | TGTGCCAGCAGACGCGGCGGACAGGGGGATCAGCCCCAGCATTTT | CASRRGGQGDQPQHF
TRBJ1-2 | medium-sized | TRBD1 | TRBV11-2 | TGTGCCAGCAGCCCCGGACAGGGATATGGCTACACCTTC | CASSPGQGYGYTF
TRBJ2-1 | . | TRBD2 | TRBV10-3 | TGTGCCATCAGTAAGACTAGCGGGGCAAATCGCGATGAGCAGTTCTTC | CAISKTSGANRDEQFF
TRBJ2-5 | medium-sized | . | TRBV29-1 | TGCAGCGCGGATAATCGCCCGGTCCAAGAGACCCAGTACTTC | CSADNRPVQETQYF
TRBJ2-4 | medium-sized | . | TRBV20-1 | TGCAGTGCTAGACTCCTCCTAGCCAAAAACATTCAGTACTTC | CSARLLLAKNIQYF
TRBJ2-2 | few | TRBD2 | TRBV27 | TGTGCCAGCAGTTTACTACTAGCGGGGGGAACCGGGGAGCTGTTTTTT | CASSLLLAGGTGELFF
TRBJ2-7 | few | . | TRBV5-1 | TGCGCCAGCAGCTTGGCGTCAGGGCCCGCTATCTTCTACGAGCAGTACTTC | CASSLASGPAIFYEQYF